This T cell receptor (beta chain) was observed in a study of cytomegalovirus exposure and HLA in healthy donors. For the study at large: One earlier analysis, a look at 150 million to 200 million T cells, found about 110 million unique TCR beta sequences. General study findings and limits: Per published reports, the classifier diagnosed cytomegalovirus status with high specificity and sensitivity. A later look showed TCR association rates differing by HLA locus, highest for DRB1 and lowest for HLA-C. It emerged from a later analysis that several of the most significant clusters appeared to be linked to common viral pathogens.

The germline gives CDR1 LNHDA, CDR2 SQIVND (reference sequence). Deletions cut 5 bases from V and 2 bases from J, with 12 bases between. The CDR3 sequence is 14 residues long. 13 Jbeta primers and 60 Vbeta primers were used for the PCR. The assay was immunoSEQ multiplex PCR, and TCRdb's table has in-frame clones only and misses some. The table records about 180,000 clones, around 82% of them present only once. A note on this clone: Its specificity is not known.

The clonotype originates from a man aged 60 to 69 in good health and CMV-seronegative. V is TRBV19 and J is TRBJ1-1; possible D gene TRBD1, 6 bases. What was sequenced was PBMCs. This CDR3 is CASSSRGFNTEAFF. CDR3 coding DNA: TGTGCCAGTAGTTCCAGGGGATTTAACACTGAAGCTTTCTTT.